This T cell receptor beta chain was profiled in a study of T cell repertoires in cytomegalovirus infection. Study-wide background: Both a matching HLA type and CMV infection were indicated by public TCR beta signatures.

With respect to this clonotype: Its antigen remains unidentified. A much larger clonotype is one base distant, so this may be a read error.

CDR3 size: 17 residues. V lost 5 bases and J lost 8, with 24 bases in between. Per the germline V gene, CDR1 is SGHVS and CDR2 is FNYEAQ. TCRdb re-called the reads with MiXCR, one entry per CDR3 protein. This sample has 650,000 to 900,000 distinct CDR3 sequences, with 29% found just once. The material was cultured CD8+ T cells from PBMCs, obtained from culture after CMV antigen stimulation. The genes are TRBV7-6 and TRBJ1-4; a possible D gene is TRBD1 (6 bases). The clonotype was recovered from a human donor in good health (CMV status not recorded). Some clones in this sample may be carry-over from other donors' samples. The CDR3 nucleotides read TGTGCCAGCAGCCCCGGGGGGGGGCGTCTGTTTCGGGAAAAACTGTTTTTT. It is translated as CASSPGGGRLFREKLFF.